These 11 T cell receptor beta chains share one sample of origin, sequenced in a study of blood T cell repertoires in COVID-19. Some clones are missing from TCRdb's copy, which holds only in-frame ones; the method was immunoSEQ multiplex PCR. The data contain 40,000 or so clones, roughly nine tenths of them seen just once; the ten biggest clones take up 20% to 25%. Source material: peripheral blood. These receptors were taken from a man aged 50-59 years with active COVID-19.

This rearrangement joins TRBV29-1 to TRBJ2-2; TRBD2 aligns across 14 bases. With V trimmed by 7 bases and J by 4 bases, 14 bases remained unmatched. The CDR3 runs 18 residues. Germline V gives CDR1 SQVTM, CDR2 ANQGSEA. CDR3 DNA: TGCAGCGCAGGGGGTCAGACTAGCGGGAGGGTCGGCACCGGGGAGCTGTTTTTT. It translates to CSAGGQTSGRVGTGELFF.

This clone appeared once. The chain has TRBV7-2 and TRBJ2-7, with D possibly matching TRBD2 (5 bases). Per germline, CDR1 SGHTA and CDR2 FQGNSA. The length of the CDR3 is 13 residues. Deletions cut 2 bases from V and 6 bases from J, with 11 bases between. Here the CDR3 DNA reads TGTGCCAGCAGCTTATCGGGCCGGGGCGAGCAGTACTTC. As protein: CASSLSGRGEQYF.

There are a few counts of this clone. This rearrangement joins TRBV7-9 to TRBJ2-2; D perhaps matches TRBD1 (5 bases). Germline V gene sequence: CDR1 SEHNR, CDR2 FQNEAQ (reference sequence). There are 15 residues in the CDR3. Deletions cut 2 bases from V and 0 bases from J, with 7 bases between. In DNA form, the CDR3 reads TGTGCCAGCAGCTTACAACAGGCGAACACCGGGGAGCTGTTTTTT. It encodes CASSLQQANTGELFF.

The gene calls are TRBV7-3 and TRBJ1-1, with D unclear. CDR3 length: 13 residues. Trimming removed 2 bases at V and 0 bases at J, with 4 bases between. The V gene's germline CDR1 is SGHTA and CDR2 FQGTGA. As DNA, the CDR3 is TGTGCCAGCAGCTTACAGTTGAACACTGAAGCTTTCTTT. Residues: CASSLQLNTEAFF. Combining the CDR3 with reference TRBV7-3 and TRBJ1-1 gives the whole variable domain GAGVSQTPSNKVTEKGKYVELRCDPISGHTALYWYRQSLGQGPEFLIYFQGTGAADDSGLPNDRFFAVRPEGSVSTLKIQRTERGDSAVYLCASSLQLNTEAFFGQGTRLTVV.

This clone was recorded once. V usage is TRBV19 and J usage is TRBJ2-7; 8 bases fit TRBD2. This CDR3 comprises 15 residues. The germline gives CDR1 LNHDA, CDR2 SQIVND (reference sequence). The V gene end was trimmed by 8 bases and the J gene end by 4 bases; junction bases not matched to a gene: 13. CDR3 sequence reads: CASAAGGAGDYEQYF. The CDR3 nucleotides read TGTGCCAGTGCCGCGGGGGGAGCGGGTGATTACGAGCAGTACTTC.

V usage is TRBV28 and J usage is TRBJ2-1; D possibly corresponds to TRBD2 (5 bases). V was pared by 2 bases and J by 4 bases, with 15 bases between. The V gene's germline CDR1 is MDHEN and CDR2 SYDVKM. The CDR3 contains 16 residues. This CDR3 reads CASSLVGSYNYNEQFF. As DNA, the CDR3 is TGTGCCAGCAGTTTAGTGGGGAGTTACAATTACAATGAGCAGTTCTTC.

V gene TRBV9 combines with J gene TRBJ1-2; 8 nucleotides match TRBD1. With V trimmed by 3 bases and J by 4 bases, 5 bases remained unmatched. The CDR3 length is 14 residues. Germline V gives CDR1 SGDLS, CDR2 YYNGEE. The CDR3 is CASSGTGQSYGYTF. CDR3 bases: TGTGCCAGCAGCGGGACAGGGCAGTCCTATGGCTACACCTTC. Using reference TRBV9 and TRBJ1-2 for the parts outside the CDR3, the full variable domain is DSGVTQTPKHLITATGQRVTLRCSPRSGDLSVYWYQQSLDQGLQFLIQYYNGEERAKGNILERFSAQQFPDLHSELNLSSLELGDSALYFCASSGTGQSYGYTFGSGTRLTVV.

The chain uses TRBV7-2 and TRBJ1-2; maybe TRBD1 (5 bases). The CDR3 runs to 14 residues. Trimming took off 2 bases at V and 7 bases at J, with 14 bases between the two ends. CDR1 is SGHTA and CDR2 is FQGNSA in the germline V gene. In nucleotides, the CDR3 is TGTGCCAGCAGCTTACTCGGGGGTCCACCTGGCTACACCTTC. Amino acids: CASSLLGGPPGYTF.

This clone is medium-sized (0.01 to 0.1%) by share. This CDR3 is also generated by other DNA sequences in the sample. J is TRBJ2-7 and V is TRBV28; 8 bases are a match to TRBD2. Trimming at V came to 6 bases and at J to 0 bases, leaving 4 bases not matched to a gene. CDR1 and CDR2 from the germline V gene are MDHEN and SYDVKM. This CDR3 has 14 amino acids. CDR3 in amino acids: CASRPGTSSYEQYF. CDR3 coding DNA: TGTGCCAGCAGGCCCGGGACTAGCTCCTACGAGCAGTACTTC.

This clone has only a few counts. DNA of the CDR3: TGTGCCAGCAGCTCCTCTCTGCGGGAGCAGGGCGAGCAGTACTTC. Protein product: CASSSSLREQGEQYF. V is TRBV13 and J is TRBJ2-7, with 7 nucleotides matching TRBD2. CDR3 length: 15 residues. Germline CDR1 PRHDT, CDR2 FYEKMQ (reference sequence). The trim removed 4 bases at V and 6 bases at J, leaving 12 bases unmatched.

V gene TRBV7-2 combines with J gene TRBJ1-4; 8 nucleotides match TRBD1. This CDR3 comprises 14 residues. Germline V gives CDR1 SGHTA, CDR2 FQGNSA. The V and J ends lost 4 bases and 7 bases, in that order; junction bases with no gene match: 5. The CDR3 DNA follows: TGTGCCAGCAGCTCCGACAGGGGCGCTGAAAAACTGTTTTTT. Translating it yields CASSSDRGAEKLFF.